This T cell receptor (beta chain) came from a study of T cell clonality in common variable immunodeficiency. Sequencing was performed with immunoSEQ multiplex PCR; in TCRdb, only in-frame clones are kept and a portion is missing. Listed for the sample are some 33,000 clones, none seen a single time. Study outcomes and limitations: Fewer TCRbeta clones were shared among CVID subjects than controls. Patient heterogeneity in the CVID cohort limited correlations between repertoire features and clinical complications.

Comments on this clone: Its antigen is as yet unknown.

The receptor was derived from a person between 18 and 75 years old in good health. Material: peripheral blood mononuclear cells.

CDR3 loop: CASSRDRDPYNEQFF. The DNA read from the CDR3 is TGTGCCAGCAGCCGCGACAGGGATCCCTACAATGAG. V is TRBV7-2 and J is TRBJ2-1; 7 bases agree with TRBD1. The read stops 3 residues short of the end of the CDR3; the missing end is completed from the germline J gene. CDR1 SGHTA and CDR2 FQGNSA come from the germline V gene. V shed 5 bases and J 2 bases; nucleotides not matched to a gene: 6. The length of the CDR3 is 15 residues.